The clone carrying this T cell receptor (beta chain) was counted ten times or more. The antigen is unknown. The germline gives CDR1 SQVTM, CDR2 ANQGSEA. Trimming pared 6 bases from V and 0 bases from J, leaving 14 bases between. This CDR3 comprises 14 residues. The sample belongs to a study of T cell repertoires in cytomegalovirus infection. Using its own MiXCR run on the reads, TCRdb lists one record per CDR3 protein. The sample records 95,000 to 150,000 distinct CDR3 sequences, around 30% being singletons. This clonotype was obtained from a human donor in good health (CMV status not recorded). Some clones in this sample may be carry-over from other donors' samples. The V call is TRBV29-1, the J call TRBJ1-2, with no clear D. Sequencing used CD8+ T cells from cultured PBMCs, obtained from culture after CMV antigen stimulation. DNA for the CDR3: TGCAGCGTCGCAGGCTGGGAAGCTAACTATGGCTACACCTTC. Amino acid sequence: CSVAGWEANYGYTF.